The next 13 T cell receptor beta chains were all read from a single sample in a study of identical twins. TCRdb used MiXCR to reprocess the 5' RACE reads, holding one entry per CDR3 protein. Of a few hundred thousand distinct CDR3 sequences listed, around a sixth are singletons. Specimen: naive T cells sorted from blood. All receptors come from a man aged 50 or older in good health.

This clonotype was recorded many times. The V and J genes are TRBV4-1 and TRBJ2-5; 9 nucleotides agree with TRBD1. CDR3 length equals 17 residues. Germline CDR1 and CDR2: MGHRA and YSYEKL. The V and J ends lost 3 bases and 1 base, in that order; junction bases with no gene match: 9. DNA of the CDR3: TGCGCCAGCAGCCATCTCGGACAGGGGACCCCCCAAGAGACCCAGTACTTC. Residues: CASSHLGQGTPQETQYF.

This clonotype was counted ten times or more. CDR3 nucleotides: TGTGCCAGCAGAACTCCAAGGACAGATACGCAGTATTTT. Translation gives CASRTPRTDTQYF. V is TRBV28 and J is TRBJ2-3; D is undetermined. With 6 bases removed from V and 3 bases from J, the gap between germline ends came to 10 bases. The V gene's germline CDR1 is MDHEN and CDR2 SYDVKM. This CDR3 contains 13 residues. The full variable domain, in which reference TRBV28 and TRBJ2-3 provide the parts outside the CDR3, is DVKVTQSSRYLVKRTGEKVFLECVQDMDHENMFWYRQDPGLGLRLIYFSYDVKMKEKGDIPEGYSVSREKKERFSLILESASTNQTSMYLCASRTPRTDTQYFGPGTRLTVL.

The rearrangement uses TRBV7-9 and TRBJ2-7; 7 positions match TRBD2. Germline loops: CDR1 SEHNR, CDR2 FQNEAQ (reference sequence). V trimming: 4 bases; J trimming: 6 bases; junction bases outside the gene matches: 3. The CDR3 loop spans 12 amino acids. In DNA, the CDR3 is TGTGCCAGCAGCTCGGGGGGTTTCGAGCAGTACTTC. Amino acids: CASSSGGFEQYF.

This clonotype was seen a single time. V is TRBV7-2 and J is TRBJ2-3; D remains unclear. This CDR3 has 14 residues. In germline, CDR1 is SGHTA, CDR2 FQGNSA. The ends were cut back, 5 bases at V and 4 bases at J, with 13 bases in the middle. CDR3 nucleotides: TGTGCCAGCAGCCTCTACTTTAGCCCAGATACGCAGTATTTT. Translated, it gives CASSLYFSPDTQYF.

This clonotype was found a few times. This chain joins TRBV4-3 and TRBJ2-7; 8 positions match TRBD1. CDR1 and CDR2 (germline): LGHNA, YSLEER. The CDR3 contains 15 residues. The V segment lost 1 base and the J segment 3 bases; nucleotides outside the gene matches: 5. The CDR3 reads CASSQGAGGVYEQYF. The CDR3 nucleotides are TGCGCCAGCAGCCAAGGAGCAGGGGGCGTCTACGAGCAGTACTTC.

This chain uses TRBV10-3 with TRBJ2-2; 12 bases match TRBD2. The CDR3 is made up of 18 amino acids. Germline trimming cut 3 bases from V and 6 bases from J; bases unmatched to any gene: 11. Looked up from germline, CDR1 is ENHRY and CDR2 is SYGVKD. CDR3 in DNA: TGTGCCATCAGTGACTATTTGACTAGCGGGAGTGGCTCCGGGGAGCTGTTTTTT. It codes for CAISDYLTSGSGSGELFF.

The chain couples TRBV11-2 to TRBJ2-1; possibly TRBD2 for D (6 bases). The CDR3 runs 11 residues. The V gene lost 3 bases and the J gene lost 12 bases, with 9 bases spanning the gap. The germline gives CDR1 SGHAT, CDR2 FQNNGV. The CDR3 loop reads CASSLGEVQFF. CDR3 sequence (DNA): TGTGCCAGCAGCTTGGGGGAGGTGCAGTTCTTC.

The chain links TRBV4-3 to TRBJ1-1; D not resolved. The length of the CDR3 is 13 residues. Between the trimmed V and J ends, which lost 5 bases and 4 bases, there was a span of 11 bases. The germline CDR1 and CDR2 sequences are LGHNA and YSLEER. CDR3 residues: CASSSNLGTEAFF. CDR3 DNA sequence: TGCGCCAGCAGCTCAAATCTCGGCACTGAAGCTTTCTTT.

The sample holds many counts of this clonotype. This chain links TRBV28 with TRBJ2-1; 8 nucleotides align to TRBD2. The V and J ends lost 10 bases and 3 bases, in that order; junction bases with no gene match: 8. Per the germline V gene, CDR1 is MDHEN and CDR2 is SYDVKM. This CDR3 region has 14 residues. The CDR3 region has the DNA TGTGCCACCAGAACCGGGACTAGCTACAATGAGCAGTTCTTC. This sequence encodes CATRTGTSYNEQFF.

This clonotype has a count of ten or more. The chain recombines TRBV3-1 with TRBJ2-6; possibly TRBD2 for D (6 bases). The CDR3 is 21 amino acids. CDR1 and CDR2 (germline): LGHDT, YNNKEL (reference sequence). V gave up 3 bases and J gave up 0 bases, with 24 bases separating them. The CDR3 sequence is CASSHITLPSGLLSGANVLTF. CDR3 in DNA: TGTGCCAGCAGCCATATTACTCTGCCCAGCGGGCTACTCTCTGGGGCCAACGTCCTGACTTTC.

The chain employs TRBV6-2 or TRBV6-3 and TRBJ1-5, with a tentative D call TRBD1 (5 bases). Germline V lookup: CDR1 MNHEY, CDR2 SVGEGT. V was cut by 7 bases and J by 0 bases, with 16 bases left in between. The CDR3 spans 16 residues. The CDR3 is CASKGGASNSNQPQHF. CDR3 coding DNA: TGTGCCAGCAAGGGTGGGGCTTCCAATAGCAATCAGCCCCAGCATTTT.

This clonotype was recorded at least ten times. The chain uses TRBV12-3 or TRBV12-4 and TRBJ2-1; D unclear. The CDR3 spans 11 residues. Trimming took 3 bases from V and 9 from J, leaving 6 bases between them. CDR3 protein: CASSFYGEQFF. Written as DNA, the CDR3 is TGTGCCAGCAGTTTTTATGGTGAGCAGTTCTTC.

Note on this clonotype: A much larger clone lies a single base off, so this may be a read error. The conserved final phenylalanine or tryptophan is absent from the CDR3, which likely points to a read error. V and J are TRBV5-5 and TRBJ2-1; no definite D call. The CDR3 extends over 12 amino acids. Trimming took 3 bases from V and 3 from J, leaving 4 bases between them. CDR1 and CDR2 from the germline V gene are SGHKS and YYEKEE (reference sequence). CDR3 residues: CASSSNYNEQFS. CDR3 sequence (DNA): TGTGCCAGCAGCTCCAACTACAATGAGCAGTTCTCC.